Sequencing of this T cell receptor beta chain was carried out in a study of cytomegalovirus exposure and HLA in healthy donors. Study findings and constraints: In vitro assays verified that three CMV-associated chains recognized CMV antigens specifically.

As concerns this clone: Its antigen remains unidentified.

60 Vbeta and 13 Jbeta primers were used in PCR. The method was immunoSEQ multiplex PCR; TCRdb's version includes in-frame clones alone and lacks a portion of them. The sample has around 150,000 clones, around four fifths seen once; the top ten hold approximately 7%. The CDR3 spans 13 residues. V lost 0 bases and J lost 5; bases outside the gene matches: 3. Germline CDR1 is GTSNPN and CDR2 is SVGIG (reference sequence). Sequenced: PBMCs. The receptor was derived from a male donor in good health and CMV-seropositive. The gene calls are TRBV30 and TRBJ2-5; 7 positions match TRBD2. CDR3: CAWSVFSGETQYF. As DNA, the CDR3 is TGTGCCTGGAGTGTATTTAGCGGGGAGACCCAGTACTTC.